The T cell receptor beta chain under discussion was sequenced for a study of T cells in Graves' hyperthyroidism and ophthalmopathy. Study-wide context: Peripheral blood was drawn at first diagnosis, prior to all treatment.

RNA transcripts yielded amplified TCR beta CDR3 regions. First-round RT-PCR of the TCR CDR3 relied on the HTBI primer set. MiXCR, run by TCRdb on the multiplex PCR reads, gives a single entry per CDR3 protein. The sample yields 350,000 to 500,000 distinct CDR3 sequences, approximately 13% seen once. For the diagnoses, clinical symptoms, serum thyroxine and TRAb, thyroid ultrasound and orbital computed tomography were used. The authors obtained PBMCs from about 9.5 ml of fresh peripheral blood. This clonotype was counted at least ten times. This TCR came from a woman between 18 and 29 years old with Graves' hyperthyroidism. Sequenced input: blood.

CDR3 sequence (DNA): TGTGCCAGCAGTCCATCCGGGACAGGAAATGAGCAGTTCTTC. The encoded protein is CASSPSGTGNEQFF. The V and J genes are TRBV28 and TRBJ2-1; the match to TRBD1 covers 8 bases. Germline CDR1 is MDHEN and CDR2 is SYDVKM. V dropped 5 bases and J dropped 7; count of bases not matched to a gene: 7. The CDR3 is 14 residues long.